The 11 T cell receptor beta chains reported below all come from one sample, sequenced in a study of vaccination and CD4 T cells after COVID-19. Time point given: late sampling 161 to 241 days after vaccination in three convalescent patients. Stated treatment: approximately nine-day PBMC culture with coronavirus spike peptide pools or control peptides (ViraFEST assay). For these receptors, no antigen is known. Cultured CD4+ T cell DNA was sequenced using the Oncomine TCR Beta short-read assay. TCRdb itself ran the PCR reads through MiXCR, one entry per CDR3 protein. This table has some 23,000 distinct CDR3 sequences, 25% to 35% appearing once. The sequencing here drew on CD4+ T cells from blood, cultured in vitro, taken about 7 months after SARS-CoV-2 vaccination. These TCRs come from a human donor who had recovered from COVID-19.

The chain couples TRBV4-3 to TRBJ2-7; 11 bases map to TRBD2. The ends lost 5 bases at V and 5 bases at J; junction bases unmatched: 8. This CDR3 has 15 residues. Per the germline V gene, CDR1 is LGHNA and CDR2 is YSLEER. DNA for the CDR3: TGCGCCAGCAGCAACTTACTAGCGGGAGTTGACGAGCAGTACTTC. This translates into CASSNLLAGVDEQYF.

This clonotype has just a few counts. This chain uses TRBV27 with TRBJ1-6; TRBD1 aligns across 7 bases. Germline V gene data show CDR1 as MNHEY and CDR2 as SMNVEV (reference sequence). The CDR3 runs 16 residues. V lost 7 bases to trimming and J lost 8 bases; unmatched junction nucleotides: 14. This chain's CDR3 is CASIADPGTEDSPLHF. The CDR3 coding sequence is TGTGCCAGCATTGCGGACCCCGGGACAGAGGATTCACCCCTCCACTTT.

The rearrangement joins TRBV10-3 to TRBJ2-7, with 13 nucleotides matching TRBD2. Germline trimming cut 7 bases from V and 6 bases from J; bases unmatched to any gene: 9. The germline CDR1 and CDR2 sequences are ENHRY and SYGVKD. The CDR3 runs 15 residues. The DNA for the CDR3 is TGTGCCATCAACAGGGGACTAGCGGGATCTTCCGAGCAGTACTTC. Its translation: CAINRGLAGSSEQYF.

The table lists this clonotype with a few counts. The rearrangement uses TRBV7-9 and TRBJ2-3; D remains ambiguous. Looked up from germline, CDR1 is SEHNR and CDR2 is FQNEAQ (reference sequence). V shed 5 bases and J shed 6 bases, with 12 bases lying between them. The CDR3 loop spans 13 amino acids. The CDR3: CASSASGMDTQYF. The CDR3 coding sequence is TGTGCCAGCAGCGCCAGTGGTATGGATACGCAGTATTTT.

The chain uses TRBV4-1 and TRBJ2-7; D possibly uses TRBD1 or TRBD2 (5 bases each). This CDR3 has 16 residues. Germline V gives CDR1 MGHRA, CDR2 YSYEKL. Trimming cost V 1 base and J 1 base, with 14 bases left between them. The CDR3 DNA follows: TGCGCCAGCAGCCAAGGTCAACGGGACCCTTCCTACGAGCAGTACTTC. Protein: CASSQGQRDPSYEQYF.

This clonotype is medium-sized within its sample. The chain has TRBV27 and TRBJ2-3; D unclear. CDR1 and CDR2 from the germline V gene are MNHEY and SMNVEV (reference sequence). The CDR3 runs 13 residues. Trimming pared 9 bases from V and 0 bases from J, leaving 10 bases between. The CDR3 sequence: CASRQTSTDTQYF. The CDR3 DNA is TGTGCCAGTCGCCAGACCAGCACAGATACGCAGTATTTT.

This rearrangement joins TRBV24-1 to TRBJ1-5, with a tentative D call TRBD1 (6 bases). Between the trimmed V and J ends, which lost 4 bases and 2 bases, there was a span of 11 bases. CDR3 length: 15 residues. CDR1 is KGHDR, CDR2 SFDVKD, per germline. In DNA, the CDR3 is TGTGCCACCAGTGACGGACAGCGGGGCAATCAGCCCCAGCATTTT. This encodes CATSDGQRGNQPQHF.

This clonotype was detected only a few times. The chain joins TRBV5-4 to TRBJ2-5, with 13 bases identical to TRBD2. Germline lookup yields CDR1 SGHNT and CDR2 YYREEE (reference sequence). With V trimmed by 3 bases and J by 4 bases, 6 bases remained unmatched. This CDR3 has 16 residues. In nucleotides, the CDR3 is TGTGCCAGCAGCTCAGGACTAGCGGGAGAGAGAGAGACCCAGTACTTC. Translation: CASSSGLAGERETQYF. The whole variable domain, remainder taken from reference TRBV5-4 and TRBJ2-5, is ETGVTQSPTHLIKTRGQQVTLRCSSQSGHNTVSWYQQALGQGPQFIFQYYREEENGRGNFPPRFSGLQFPNYSSELNVNALELDDSALYLCASSSGLAGERETQYFGPGTRLLVL.

In its sample, this clonotype was seen a few times. The V gene is TRBV20-1, the J gene TRBJ2-6; D not resolved. V was shortened by 1 base and J by 3 bases, with 7 bases between the two germline ends. Germline values: CDR1 DFQATT, CDR2 SNEGSKA (reference sequence). The CDR3 totals 14 residues. The CDR3 here is CSARVPNGANVLTF. DNA for the CDR3: TGCAGTGCTAGAGTCCCAAATGGGGCCAACGTCCTGACTTTC.

This clonotype was seen only a few times. This chain uses TRBV19 with TRBJ2-5; D is unclear. In germline, CDR1 is LNHDA, CDR2 SQIVND (reference sequence). The CDR3 is 13 residues long. V was clipped by 5 bases and J by 7 bases, with 14 bases between them. The CDR3 nucleotides read TGTGCCAGTAGTGATCAGCCAGTGGGGACCCAGTACTTC. Amino acids: CASSDQPVGTQYF.

J is TRBJ2-3 and V is TRBV20-1, with 11 bases identical to TRBD2. The V gene's germline CDR1 is DFQATT and CDR2 SNEGSKA (reference sequence). The J segment lost 7 bases and the V segment lost 3 bases, leaving 9 bases of the junction unmatched. This CDR3 comprises 15 residues. CDR3 protein: CSASGTSGTLNTQYF. The CDR3 DNA sequence: TGCAGTGCTAGTGGGACTAGCGGCACACTCAATACGCAGTATTTT.